This T cell receptor (beta chain) appears in the sequencing data of a study of graft-versus-host responses after intestinal transplantation. Overall study: Anti-thymocyte globulin was used for induction in all recipients, who then took tacrolimus and steroids for roughly 3 years. The study, taken as a whole, reports: Detection of GvH clones occurred in recipient marrow, and some had their first appearance in ileum or blood.

Profiled with immunoSEQ multiplex PCR; TCRdb holds only in-frame clones, not every one. The sample lists some 85,000 clones, around 86% occurring once. This CDR3 is 15 amino acids long. The germline CDR1 and CDR2 sequences are SEHNR and FQNEAQ (reference sequence). Unmatched junction bases numbered 11, after V lost 6 bases and J lost 4 bases. Note on this clone: What it recognizes is unknown.

The rearrangement uses TRBV7-9 and TRBJ2-7; 8 nucleotides agree with TRBD1. Material: unstimulated CD8+ T cells sorted from spleen or lymph node cells, obtained before transplant. This sequence was found in a human donor who was the organ donor for an intestinal transplant. The DNA for the CDR3 is TGTGCCAGCAGACCTAACGGACAGGGTTCGTACGAGCAGTACTTC. Residues: CASRPNGQGSYEQYF.